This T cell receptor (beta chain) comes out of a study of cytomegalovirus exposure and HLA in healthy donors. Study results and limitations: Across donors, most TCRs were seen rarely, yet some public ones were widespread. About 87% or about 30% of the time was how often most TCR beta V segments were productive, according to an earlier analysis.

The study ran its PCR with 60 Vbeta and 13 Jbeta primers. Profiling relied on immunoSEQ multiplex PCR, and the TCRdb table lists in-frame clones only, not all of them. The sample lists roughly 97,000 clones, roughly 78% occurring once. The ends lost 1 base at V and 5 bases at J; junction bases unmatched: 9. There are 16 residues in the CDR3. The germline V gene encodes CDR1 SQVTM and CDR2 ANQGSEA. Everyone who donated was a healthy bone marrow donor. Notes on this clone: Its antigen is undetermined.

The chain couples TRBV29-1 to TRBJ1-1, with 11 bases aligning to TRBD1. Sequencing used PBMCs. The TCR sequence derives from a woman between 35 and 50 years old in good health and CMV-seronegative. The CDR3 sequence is CSVEGDRGSGGTEAFF. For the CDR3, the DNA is TGCAGCGTTGAAGGGGACAGGGGGTCTGGGGGAACTGAAGCTTTCTTT. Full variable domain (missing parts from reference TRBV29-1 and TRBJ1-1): SAVISQKPSRDICQRGTSLTIQCQVDSQVTMMFWYRQQPGQSLTLIATANQGSEATYESGFVIDKFPISRPNLTFSTLTVSNMSPEDSSIYLCSVEGDRGSGGTEAFFGQGTRLTVV.